This T cell receptor (beta chain) was identified during a study of cytomegalovirus exposure and HLA in healthy donors (dated by TCRdb to 2016 to 2017). About the investigation overall: In an earlier analysis of some 610 of the donors, approximately 300 Gb of sequence data and approximately 120 million unique TCR beta sequences from 150 million to 200 million T cells were reported. An earlier analysis of around 540 of the donors applied high-throughput TCR beta sequencing to assess whether each TCR beta V gene segment acted as functional or pseudogenic. In addition to the first cohort of 666 subjects, a separate validation cohort of 120 different subjects was used. Among the roughly 430 genotyped donors, approximately 77% belonged to the genetic ancestry cluster associated with self-reported Caucasian donors. HLA typing included class I and class II loci at four-digit resolution. The study aimed to test whether cataloging public T cell receptors could reveal signatures of past pathogen exposure. A later genetic analysis took genome-wide SNP genotypes for about 65% of the 666 donors and used that subset as a discovery cohort. The number of donors typed differed by locus, with roughly 620-630 for A, B, C, DRB1 and DQB1, around 500 for DQA1, 600 to 610 for DPA1, and around 430 for DPB1. About 310 gigabases of sequencing data and approximately 85 million unique TCR sequences were included in an early release covering about 700 HLA-typed donors. Across under 500 genotyped donors of the cohort, an average of roughly 250,000 unique TCR beta nucleotide sequences per donor were sequenced, and roughly 18% of those sequences were non-productive. Using immunosequencing, the study profiled T cell repertoires from 666 subjects and related those repertoires to cytomegalovirus serostatus. Donor age, sex, ethnicity and CMV serostatus were compiled together with the repertoire data. About five DR-DQ haplotypes were handled as single units for association and clustering because linkage in the cohort was strong. To predict cytomegalovirus infection status, the study brought together high-throughput TCR immunosequencing, statistical association of individual TCRs with disease status, and machine learning. To study patterns of TCR occurrence, a later analysis re-analyzed previously published TCR beta repertoires from 600 to 750 donors and added high-resolution HLA genotyping. Every repertoire in the discovery cohort had been generated on one and the same sequencing platform. Rather than using new phenotypic data, the later analysis identified candidate immune exposures from TCR beta sequences and from how often those sequences occurred across donors. What the study reported, not specific to this receptor: Specific HLA alleles were associated with some 15,000 TCR beta sequences at a false discovery rate of 0.05 in a later analysis. Roughly uniform sequencing depth across donors was assumed in presence/absence analyses, although this assumption may not hold. Most CMV-associated TCR beta chains appeared to be HLA-restricted in a later analysis, and the HLA associations seemed to be driven largely by CMV exposure. For the cohort, immune exposure information was limited to CMV serostatus. A later analysis reported that several top co-occurrence clusters appeared linked to parvovirus B19, influenza, CMV and Epstein-Barr virus. In a later analysis, TCR association rates were found to vary across HLA loci, with the most associated TCRs seen for DRB1 alleles and the fewest for HLA-C alleles. The earlier analysis of 587 of the donors excluded approximately 15 rarely observed V segments, including chromosome 9 orphons, because counts were too low. In both the original and validation cohorts, the classifier was reported to diagnose cytomegalovirus status with high specificity and sensitivity. A further reported finding was that TCR beta sequences accurately predicted the HLA-A and HLA-B alleles for most subjects in the first cohort. Assigning TCR associations to individual alleles was difficult when HLA alleles, especially DR and DQ, strongly co-occurred. The study listed 150 to 200 TCR beta chains as associated with cytomegalovirus. In a later analysis, HLA-associated TCR beta chains were found to be more clonally expanded and to have lower generation probabilities than equally common non-associated chains. V-gene and J-gene trimming of TCR beta chains was associated with a missense DCLRE1C variant in a later genetic analysis, and the association was replicated in an independent cohort. Only TCR beta chains were sequenced in this cohort, and the absence of alpha or paired-chain data limited detectable features. The 87-base-pair reads could not distinguish some IMGT-functional V segments, including TRBV6-2 and TRBV6-3, so those segments were excluded. The authors suggested that the approach could potentially be generalized to other disease states and immunological phenotypes. Because some donors lacked HLA typing at each locus, the association tests relied only on the typed subset. Correlated functional status among segregating V segments might reflect linkage disequilibrium, but an unknown experimental factor could not be ruled out. The sequencing pipeline was judged likely to have produced a cluster of highly shared sequence variants as a technical artifact. Broadly in line with IMGT annotations, most TCR beta V segments showed up in productive rearrangements about 90% or about 30% of the time in an earlier analysis of under 700 of the donors. In vitro tests confirmed that three of the cytomegalovirus-associated TCR beta chains recognize cytomegalovirus antigens. According to a later genetic analysis, donors in an Asian-associated ancestry cluster had fewer N-insertions in productive TCRs than the approximately 690-donor mean. Across donors, most TCR sequences were observed very rarely, whereas some public TCRs were present in many individuals.

Relative to germline, V is 4 bases shorter and J is 1 base shorter, with 8 bases between their ends. The germline V gene supplies CDR1 SGDLS and CDR2 YYNGEE. Spanning cysteine to phenylalanine, the CDR3 consists of 14 amino acids. CDR3 DNA only is kept here, 42 bases in frame from base 1. Receptor amplification or capture employed the immunoSEQ multiplex PCR assay. For the multiplex PCR, a mixture combining 60 forward primers for TCR Vbeta segments and 13 reverse primers for TCR Jbeta segments was used. A multiplex PCR assay on genomic DNA amplified the CDR3 region of rearranged TCR beta genes. The amplified TCR beta libraries were sequenced on the Illumina HiSeq System as 87-base-pair reads. For the original study's pipeline: In a later analysis, around 80 million unique TCR beta chains were counted across the 666 repertoires, and around 10 million of these chains were shared by at least two donors. To remove PCR and sequencing errors, raw reads were error-corrected and collapsed into unique sequences using a nearest-neighbor algorithm that merged closely related sequences. Alignment of CDR3 sequences to IMGT reference sequences was used to assign V, D and J gene segments. For a sequence to be retained, a match of at least six nucleotides was required to both a V gene segment and a J gene segment. A rearrangement was called productive if the CDR3 had no stop codons and remained in frame with V and J, and every other rearrangement was called non-productive. Following IMGT convention, CDR3 was defined as the stretch from the second conserved V-encoded cysteine to the conserved J-encoded phenylalanine. The earlier analysis of about 610 of the donors excluded sequences that lacked an unambiguous match to a single V gene segment. An earlier analysis of a few hundred of the donors classified V segments as functional when productive rearrangements were above 56.7% and as segregating when the standard deviation between donors was above 5%. To diagnose cytomegalovirus status from the catalog of TCR beta chain sequences, a statistical classification framework was built. V and J gene assignment, in a later analysis, came from comparing TCR nucleotide sequences with IMGT/GENE-DB human TR gene sequences. In a later analysis, CDR3 sequences and most-parsimonious VDJ recombination scenarios were assigned using the TCRdist pipeline. In a later analysis, each TCR beta chain was defined by its CDR3 amino acid sequence together with its V-gene family, and reads without a unique V-gene family were excluded. In a later analysis, fewer than 600 highly shared, low-generation-probability nucleotide sequences were removed to address suspected cross-contamination and a sequencing artifact. For each public chain, a later analysis derived a clonal expansion index from normalized ranks of inferred template counts within each repertoire. A later analysis computed generation probabilities with a VDJ recombination model fitted to out-of-frame rearrangements, and checked the results against IGoR. In a later analysis, TCR-TCR, TCR-HLA and TCR-CMV co-occurrence was scored with hypergeometric tests, and a repertoire-size bias correction was applied to TCR pairs. False discovery rates were estimated in a later analysis by permuting HLA or CMV assignments 20 times. In a later analysis, co-occurring TCRs were grouped with DBSCAN, and TCRdist sequence similarity was added when clustering was performed within HLA-allele-positive subsets. Co-occurrence clustering excluded repertoires with fewer than 30,000 or more than 120,000 public chains, plus five with anomalous nucleotide sharing. What TCRdb holds here is the immuneACCESS table cut down to in-frame rearrangements. Part of the clones is not present; checked against another copy, under half of the missing clones reflect an unresolved V gene, and the others are unexplained. D and trimming were read from the DNA, whereas the V and J calls and clone size are those reported in that table. Within this sample are a few hundred thousand clones, with 75% of them counted one time only. The ten top clones hold less than 2% of the sample.

Remarks on this clone: The specificity of this receptor is unknown. No per-base quality is available; no much larger clone lies one base away.

The cohort was made up of 500 to 800 healthy bone marrow donors. All cohort members were sampled while nominally healthy, although unrecorded immune exposures were likely present. The donor tested CMV seronegative, placing the donor among the approximately 360 seronegative members of the cohort. Every donor gave a peripheral blood sample, and the peripheral blood mononuclear cells from that sample were used for TCR beta sequencing. Genomic DNA extraction from the blood cell samples was performed with the Qiagen DNeasy Blood Extraction Kit. The sequenced sample was PBMCs. This TCR was sampled from a woman between 25 and 40 years old in good health and CMV-seronegative. The chain links TRBV9 with TRBJ2-2; no D gene call is confident. For the CDR3, the sequence is CASSPRLNTGELFF. The sequence in DNA is TGTGCCAGCAGCCCTAGACTGAACACCGGGGAGCTGTTTTTT.